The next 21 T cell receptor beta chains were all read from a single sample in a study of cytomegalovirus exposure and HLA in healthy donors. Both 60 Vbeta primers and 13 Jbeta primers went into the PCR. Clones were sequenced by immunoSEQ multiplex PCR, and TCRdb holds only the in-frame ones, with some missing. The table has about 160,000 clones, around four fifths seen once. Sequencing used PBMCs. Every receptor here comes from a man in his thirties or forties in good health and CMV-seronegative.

DNA of the CDR3: TGTGCCAGCAGTCCCCCAACTAGCCCATCTTCCTACGAGCAGTACTTC. Amino acids: CASSPPTSPSSYEQYF. The chain employs TRBV25-1 and TRBJ2-5; maybe TRBD2 (6 bases). The better agreement between TRBJ2-7 and the DNA end casts doubt on the J call. Germline values: CDR1 MGHDK, CDR2 SYGVNS. The length of the CDR3 is 16 residues.

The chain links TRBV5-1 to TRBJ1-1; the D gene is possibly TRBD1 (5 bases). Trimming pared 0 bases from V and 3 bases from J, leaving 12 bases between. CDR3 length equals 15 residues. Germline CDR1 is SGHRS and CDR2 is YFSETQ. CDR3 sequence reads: CASSLGFGGDTEAFF. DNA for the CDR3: TGCGCCAGCAGCTTGGGATTTGGGGGGGACACTGAAGCTTTCTTT.

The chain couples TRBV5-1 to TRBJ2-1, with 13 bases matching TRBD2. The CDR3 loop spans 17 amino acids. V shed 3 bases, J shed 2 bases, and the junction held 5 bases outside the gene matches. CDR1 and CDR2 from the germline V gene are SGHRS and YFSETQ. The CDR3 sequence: CASSSRTSGSPYNEQFF. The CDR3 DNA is TGCGCCAGCAGCTCCAGGACTAGCGGGAGCCCCTACAATGAGCAGTTCTTC.

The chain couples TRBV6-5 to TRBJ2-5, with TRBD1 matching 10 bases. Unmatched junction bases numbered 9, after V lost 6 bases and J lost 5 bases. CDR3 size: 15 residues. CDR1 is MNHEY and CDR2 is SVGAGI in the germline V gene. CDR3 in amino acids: CASSQLGQGLETQYF. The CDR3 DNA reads TGTGCCAGCAGCCAGCTGGGACAGGGGTTGGAGACCCAGTACTTC.

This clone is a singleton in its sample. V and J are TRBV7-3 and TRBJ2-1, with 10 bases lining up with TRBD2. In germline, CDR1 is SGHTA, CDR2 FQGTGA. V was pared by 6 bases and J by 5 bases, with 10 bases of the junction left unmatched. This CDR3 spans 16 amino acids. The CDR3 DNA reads TGTGCCAGCAGTCACCGTCCCGGGACTAGCGACAATGAGCAGTTCTTC. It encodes CASSHRPGTSDNEQFF.

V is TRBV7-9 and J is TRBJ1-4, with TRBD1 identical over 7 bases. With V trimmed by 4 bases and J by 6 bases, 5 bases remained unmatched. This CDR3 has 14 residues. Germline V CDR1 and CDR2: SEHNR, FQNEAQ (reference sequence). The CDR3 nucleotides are TGTGCCAGCAGCTCAAAGGGACAGCATGAAAAACTGTTTTTT. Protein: CASSSKGQHEKLFF.

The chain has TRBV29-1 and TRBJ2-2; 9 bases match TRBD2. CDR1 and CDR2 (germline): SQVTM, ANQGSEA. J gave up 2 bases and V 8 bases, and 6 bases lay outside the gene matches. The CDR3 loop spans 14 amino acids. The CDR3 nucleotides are TGCAGCACGCGGGGGGGCGGTAACACCGGGGAGCTGTTTTTT. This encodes CSTRGGGNTGELFF.

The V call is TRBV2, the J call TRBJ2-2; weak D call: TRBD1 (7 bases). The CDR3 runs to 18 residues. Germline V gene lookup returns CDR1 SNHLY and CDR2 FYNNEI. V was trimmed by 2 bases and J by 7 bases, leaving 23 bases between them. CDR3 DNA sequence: TGTGCCAGCAGTGAATCCAAGTGGGATTCAGGGGGGTTCGGGGAGCTGTTTTTT. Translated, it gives CASSESKWDSGGFGELFF.

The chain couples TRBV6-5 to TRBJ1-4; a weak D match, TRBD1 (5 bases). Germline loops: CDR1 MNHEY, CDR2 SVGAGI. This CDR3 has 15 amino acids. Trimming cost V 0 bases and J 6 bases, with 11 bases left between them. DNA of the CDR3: TGTGCCAGCAGTTACTCGAAGGGGTTGGATGAAAAACTGTTTTTT. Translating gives CASSYSKGLDEKLFF.

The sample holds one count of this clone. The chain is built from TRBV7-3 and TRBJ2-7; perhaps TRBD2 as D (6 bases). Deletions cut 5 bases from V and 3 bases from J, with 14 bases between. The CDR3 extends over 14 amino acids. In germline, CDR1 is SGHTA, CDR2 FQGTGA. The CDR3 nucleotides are TGTGCCAGCAGCCCCGGAGGGGCCGGCTACGAGCAGTACTTC. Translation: CASSPGGAGYEQYF.

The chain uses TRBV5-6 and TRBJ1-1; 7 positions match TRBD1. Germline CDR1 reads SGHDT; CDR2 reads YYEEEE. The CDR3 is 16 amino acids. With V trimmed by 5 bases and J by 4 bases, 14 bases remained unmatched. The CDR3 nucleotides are TGTGCCAGCAGTCAAACAGGGGTAGTATTGGGCACTGAAGCTTTCTTT. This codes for CASSQTGVVLGTEAFF.

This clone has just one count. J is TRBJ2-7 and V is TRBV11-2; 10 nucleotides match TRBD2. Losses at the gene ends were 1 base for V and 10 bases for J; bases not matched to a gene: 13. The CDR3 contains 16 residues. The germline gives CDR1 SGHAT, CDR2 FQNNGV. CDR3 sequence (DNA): TGTGCCAGCAGCTTAGGTTCGTTAGCGGGGGGCCAGTTTCAGTACTTC. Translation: CASSLGSLAGGQFQYF.

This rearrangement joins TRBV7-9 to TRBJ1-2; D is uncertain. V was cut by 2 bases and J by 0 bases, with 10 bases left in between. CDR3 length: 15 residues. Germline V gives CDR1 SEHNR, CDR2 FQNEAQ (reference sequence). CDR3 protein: CASSLQVRPNYGYTF. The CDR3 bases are TGTGCCAGCAGCTTACAGGTCAGGCCTAACTATGGCTACACCTTC.

The CDR3 protein is CASRGGNEQFF. The CDR3 DNA reads as TGTGCCAGCAGGGGGGGGAATGAGCAGTTCTTC. V usage is TRBV27 and J usage is TRBJ2-1, with TRBD2 matching 7 bases. The CDR3 length is 11 residues. CDR1 and CDR2 (germline): MNHEY, SMNVEV (reference sequence). The V and J ends lost 6 bases and 7 bases, in that order; junction bases with no gene match: 0.

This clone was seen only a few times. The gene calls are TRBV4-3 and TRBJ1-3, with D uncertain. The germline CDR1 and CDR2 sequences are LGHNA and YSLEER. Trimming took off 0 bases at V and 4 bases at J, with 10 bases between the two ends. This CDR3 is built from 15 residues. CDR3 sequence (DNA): TGCGCCAGCAGCCAAGATTCCTCCAGGGGAAACACCATATATTTT. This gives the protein CASSQDSSRGNTIYF.

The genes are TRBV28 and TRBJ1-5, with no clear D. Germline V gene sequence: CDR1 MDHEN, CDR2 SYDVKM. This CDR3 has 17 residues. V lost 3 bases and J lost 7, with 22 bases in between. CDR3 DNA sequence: TGTGCCAGCAGTTTGCCCAGTGTAATTGGAGTCTTACAGCCCCAGCATTTT. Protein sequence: CASSLPSVIGVLQPQHF.

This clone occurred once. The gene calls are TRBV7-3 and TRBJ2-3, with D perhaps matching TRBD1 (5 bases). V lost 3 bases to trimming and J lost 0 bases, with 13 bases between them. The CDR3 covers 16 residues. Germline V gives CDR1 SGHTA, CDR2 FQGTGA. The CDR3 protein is CASSFDSYSSTDTQYF. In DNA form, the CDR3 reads TGTGCCAGCAGCTTCGACAGTTACTCTAGCACAGATACGCAGTATTTT.

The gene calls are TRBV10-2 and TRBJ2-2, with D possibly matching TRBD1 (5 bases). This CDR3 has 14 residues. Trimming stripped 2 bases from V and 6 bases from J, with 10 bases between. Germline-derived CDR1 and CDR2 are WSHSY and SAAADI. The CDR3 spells CASSEGREPGELFF. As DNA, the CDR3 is TGCGCCAGCAGTGAGGGCAGGGAACCCGGGGAGCTGTTTTTT.

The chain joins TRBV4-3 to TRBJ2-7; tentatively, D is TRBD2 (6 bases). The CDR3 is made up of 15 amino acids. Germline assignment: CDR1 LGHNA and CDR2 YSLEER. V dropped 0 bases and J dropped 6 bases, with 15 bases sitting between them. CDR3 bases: TGCGCCAGCAGCCAAGAATCACTAGCAAGTGTCGAGCAGTACTTC. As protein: CASSQESLASVEQYF.

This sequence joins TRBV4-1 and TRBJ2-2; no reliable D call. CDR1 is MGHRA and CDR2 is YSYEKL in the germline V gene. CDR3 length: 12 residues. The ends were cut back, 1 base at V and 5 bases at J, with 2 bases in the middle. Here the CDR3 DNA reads TGCGCCAGCAGCCAAGTAACCGGGGAGCTGTTTTTT. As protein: CASSQVTGELFF.

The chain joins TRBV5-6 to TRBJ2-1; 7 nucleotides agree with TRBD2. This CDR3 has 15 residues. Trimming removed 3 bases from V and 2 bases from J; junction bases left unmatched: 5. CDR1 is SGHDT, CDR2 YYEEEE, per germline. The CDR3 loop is CASSWGGGAYNEQFF. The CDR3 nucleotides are TGTGCCAGCAGCTGGGGGGGTGGAGCCTACAATGAGCAGTTCTTC.